These T cell receptor beta chains were read from a single sample in a study of T-cell reconstitution after alpha-beta-depleted transplantation in children. One entry per CDR3 protein, called by TCRdb with MiXCR from the PCR reads. The data contain just over 350,000 distinct CDR3 sequences, less than 15% of them singletons. The input for sequencing was PBMCs, taken from the stem cell graft. The receptors shown here come from a human donor who donated a stem cell graft to a child with Fanconi anemia. Each CDR3 is given with its conserved first and last residue. The order of the fields is clone size, CDR3 length, J gene, V gene, D gene, CDR3 protein, CDR3 DNA. D genes are given only for firm matches. Where a row states a size, it is once, few, many or the class of an expanded clone; other rows omit it.

clone size: NA
CDR3 length: 15
J gene: TRBJ2-2
V gene: TRBV30
D gene: NA
CDR3 protein: CAWRFWTKNTGELFF
CDR3 DNA: TGTGCCTGGAGGTTTTGGACAAAGAACACCGGGGAGCTGTTTTTT

clone size: NA
CDR3 length: 14
J gene: TRBJ2-2
V gene: TRBV24-1
D gene: NA
CDR3 protein: CATSDTRGAGELFF
CDR3 DNA: TGTGCCACCAGTGATACGAGGGGGGCCGGGGAGCTGTTTTTT

clone size: NA
CDR3 length: 16
J gene: TRBJ2-3
V gene: TRBV2
D gene: NA
CDR3 protein: CASSEETGLSTDTQYF
CDR3 DNA: TGTGCCAGCAGTGAAGAAACAGGGCTAAGCACAGATACGCAGTATTTT

clone size: NA
CDR3 length: 16
J gene: TRBJ2-1
V gene: TRBV15
D gene: TRBD2
CDR3 protein: CATRTSGGYSYNEQFF
CDR3 DNA: TGTGCCACCCGCACTAGCGGGGGGTACTCATACAATGAGCAGTTCTTC

clone size: many
CDR3 length: 16
J gene: TRBJ2-1
V gene: TRBV2
D gene: NA
CDR3 protein: CASSTPGPVAYNEQFF
CDR3 DNA: TGTGCCAGCAGCACCCCCGGGCCGGTCGCCTACAATGAGCAGTTCTTC

clone size: NA
CDR3 length: 18
J gene: TRBJ2-6
V gene: TRBV14
D gene: NA
CDR3 protein: CASSPPGRRVSGANVLTF
CDR3 DNA: TGTGCCAGCAGCCCCCCGGGACGAAGGGTTTCTGGGGCCAACGTCCTGACTTTC

clone size: NA
CDR3 length: 11
J gene: TRBJ1-2
V gene: TRBV20-1
D gene: NA
CDR3 protein: CSCQGNYGYTF
CDR3 DNA: TGCAGTTGCCAGGGGAACTATGGCTACACCTTC

clone size: NA
CDR3 length: 16
J gene: TRBJ1-6
V gene: TRBV6-2/TRBV6-3
D gene: NA
CDR3 protein: CASSYASGARTSPLHF
CDR3 DNA: TGTGCCAGCAGTTACGCCTCGGGGGCCCGTACTTCACCCCTCCACTTT

clone size: many
CDR3 length: 17
J gene: TRBJ2-2
V gene: TRBV2
D gene: TRBD2
CDR3 protein: CASSEEGGRSATGELFF
CDR3 DNA: TGTGCCAGCAGTGAAGAGGGAGGGAGGTCCGCCACCGGGGAGCTGTTTTTT

clone size: NA
CDR3 length: 12
J gene: TRBJ2-1
V gene: TRBV6-5
D gene: NA
CDR3 protein: CASSLRVGALVF
CDR3 DNA: TGTGCCAGCAGCCTCAGGGTGGGGGCCCTGGTCTTC

clone size: NA
CDR3 length: 14
J gene: TRBJ2-7
V gene: TRBV5-1
D gene: NA
CDR3 protein: CASSLGDRYDQQYF
CDR3 DNA: TGCGCCAGCAGCTTGGGCGACAGATACGATCAGCAGTACTTC

clone size: NA
CDR3 length: 14
J gene: TRBJ1-1
V gene: TRBV9
D gene: TRBD1
CDR3 protein: CASSVSGQGTEAFF
CDR3 DNA: TGTGCCAGCAGCGTATCGGGACAGGGCACTGAAGCTTTCTTT

clone size: NA
CDR3 length: 16
J gene: TRBJ2-5
V gene: TRBV6-5
D gene: NA
CDR3 protein: CASSYSAQSPEETQYF
CDR3 DNA: TGTGCCAGCAGTTACTCAGCCCAGAGTCCTGAAGAGACCCAGTACTTC

clone size: few
CDR3 length: 14
J gene: TRBJ1-1
V gene: TRBV7-9
D gene: TRBD1
CDR3 protein: CASSRNGQGPEAFF
CDR3 DNA: TGTGCCAGCAGCCGGAACGGACAGGGACCTGAAGCTTTCTTT

clone size: few
CDR3 length: 12
J gene: TRBJ1-1
V gene: TRBV29-1
D gene: NA
CDR3 protein: CSVVVGPTEAFF
CDR3 DNA: TGCAGCGTTGTGGTGGGCCCCACTGAAGCTTTCTTT

clone size: few
CDR3 length: 20
J gene: TRBJ1-2
V gene: TRBV5-1
D gene: TRBD1
CDR3 protein: CASSFGQIRGQSGGKDGYTF
CDR3 DNA: TGCGCCAGCAGCTTTGGCCAAATCAGGGGGCAATCAGGGGGCAAGGATGGCTACACCTTC

clone size: NA
CDR3 length: 12
J gene: TRBJ1-1
V gene: TRBV20-1
D gene: NA
CDR3 protein: CSARHLEDEAFF
CDR3 DNA: TGCAGTGCTAGACACCTAGAGGATGAAGCTTTCTTT

clone size: few
CDR3 length: 13
J gene: TRBJ1-2
V gene: TRBV2
D gene: NA
CDR3 protein: CASRDDRNYGYTF
CDR3 DNA: TGTGCCAGCAGGGATGACAGGAACTATGGCTACACCTTC

clone size: NA
CDR3 length: 13
J gene: TRBJ1-6
V gene: TRBV28
D gene: NA
CDR3 protein: CASKGEVVSPLHF
CDR3 DNA: TGTGCCAGCAAAGGTGAAGTAGTTTCACCCCTCCACTTT

clone size: few
CDR3 length: 15
J gene: TRBJ2-2
V gene: TRBV10-2
D gene: NA
CDR3 protein: CASSDRGVIAGELFF
CDR3 DNA: TGCGCCAGCAGTGATAGGGGGGTGATCGCCGGGGAGCTGTTTTTT

clone size: NA
CDR3 length: 12
J gene: TRBJ2-7
V gene: TRBV29-1
D gene: TRBD1
CDR3 protein: CSVRTGLHEQYF
CDR3 DNA: TGCAGCGTTCGGACAGGGCTGCACGAGCAGTACTTC

clone size: many
CDR3 length: 15
J gene: TRBJ1-5
V gene: TRBV5-6
D gene: NA
CDR3 protein: CASNVWGVGYQPQHF
CDR3 DNA: TGTGCCAGCAATGTTTGGGGTGTCGGCTATCAGCCCCAGCATTTT

clone size: NA
CDR3 length: 13
J gene: TRBJ2-3
V gene: TRBV20-1
D gene: NA
CDR3 protein: CSAPPQGGDTQYF
CDR3 DNA: TGCAGTGCCCCCCCACAGGGTGGGGATACGCAGTATTTT

clone size: few
CDR3 length: 15
J gene: TRBJ2-7
V gene: TRBV19
D gene: TRBD1
CDR3 protein: CASSSYGTGVYEQYF
CDR3 DNA: TGTGCCAGTAGTAGTTACGGGACAGGGGTCTACGAGCAGTACTTC

clone size: few
CDR3 length: 11
J gene: TRBJ2-5
V gene: TRBV20-1
D gene: NA
CDR3 protein: CSASLAETQYF
CDR3 DNA: TGCAGTGCTTCCCTGGCGGAGACCCAGTACTTC

clone size: NA
CDR3 length: 13
J gene: TRBJ1-6
V gene: TRBV25-1
D gene: NA
CDR3 protein: CASSPGWVSPLHF
CDR3 DNA: TGTGCCAGCAGCCCGGGATGGGTTTCACCCCTCCACTTT

clone size: many
CDR3 length: 14
J gene: TRBJ1-5
V gene: TRBV7-9
D gene: NA
CDR3 protein: CASSLGPGDQPQHF
CDR3 DNA: TGTGCCAGCAGCTTAGGCCCGGGGGATCAGCCCCAGCATTTT

clone size: few
CDR3 length: 14
J gene: TRBJ1-1
V gene: TRBV27
D gene: NA
CDR3 protein: CASSLRGARTEAFF
CDR3 DNA: TGTGCCAGCAGTCTCAGGGGTGCGAGAACTGAAGCTTTCTTT

clone size: many
CDR3 length: 12
J gene: TRBJ2-5
V gene: TRBV3-1
D gene: NA
CDR3 protein: CASSQSAETQYF
CDR3 DNA: TGTGCCAGCAGCCAATCTGCGGAGACCCAGTACTTC

clone size: NA
CDR3 length: 14
J gene: TRBJ2-4
V gene: TRBV3-1
D gene: NA
CDR3 protein: CASSQEGGINIQYF
CDR3 DNA: TGTGCCAGCAGCCAAGAAGGAGGAATAAACATTCAGTACTTC

clone size: few
CDR3 length: 13
J gene: TRBJ1-1
V gene: TRBV20-1
D gene: TRBD1
CDR3 protein: CSASTGGNTEAFF
CDR3 DNA: TGCAGTGCATCAACAGGGGGGAACACTGAAGCTTTCTTT

clone size: NA
CDR3 length: 14
J gene: TRBJ2-7
V gene: TRBV30
D gene: NA
CDR3 protein: CAWSVGGSSYEQYF
CDR3 DNA: TGTGCCTGGAGTGTAGGGGGGAGCTCCTACGAGCAGTACTTC

clone size: NA
CDR3 length: 13
J gene: TRBJ1-2
V gene: TRBV4-3
D gene: NA
CDR3 protein: CASSPRVGDGYTF
CDR3 DNA: TGCGCCAGCAGCCCGAGAGTAGGAGACGGCTACACCTTC

clone size: NA
CDR3 length: 16
J gene: TRBJ1-1
V gene: TRBV7-8
D gene: NA
CDR3 protein: CASSLETPGGPTEAFF
CDR3 DNA: TGTGCCAGCAGCTTAGAGACCCCCGGGGGACCCACTGAAGCTTTCTTT

clone size: NA
CDR3 length: 15
J gene: TRBJ2-1
V gene: TRBV12-3/TRBV12-4
D gene: NA
CDR3 protein: CASSPLDRSYNEQFF
CDR3 DNA: TGTGCCAGCAGCCCCCTGGACCGTTCCTACAATGAGCAGTTCTTC

clone size: NA
CDR3 length: 14
J gene: TRBJ2-7
V gene: TRBV29-1
D gene: NA
CDR3 protein: CSVDLLGSRNEQYF
CDR3 DNA: TGCAGCGTGGACCTTTTAGGGTCCCGGAACGAGCAGTACTTC

clone size: few
CDR3 length: 15
J gene: TRBJ1-5
V gene: TRBV27
D gene: NA
CDR3 protein: CASSWSTGANQPQHF
CDR3 DNA: TGTGCCAGCAGTTGGTCAACGGGGGCAAATCAGCCCCAGCATTTT

clone size: NA
CDR3 length: 12
J gene: TRBJ2-3
V gene: TRBV20-1
D gene: NA
CDR3 protein: CSARLRSGTQYF
CDR3 DNA: TGCAGTGCTAGATTGAGGTCGGGTACGCAGTATTTT

clone size: NA
CDR3 length: 13
J gene: TRBJ1-5
V gene: TRBV4-3
D gene: NA
CDR3 protein: CASSQGFYQPQHF
CDR3 DNA: TGCGCCAGCAGCCAGGGGTTTTATCAGCCCCAGCATTTT

clone size: NA
CDR3 length: 13
J gene: TRBJ2-2
V gene: TRBV9
D gene: NA
CDR3 protein: CASSVVLAGELFF
CDR3 DNA: TGTGCCAGCAGCGTAGTCCTCGCCGGGGAGCTGTTTTTT

clone size: NA
CDR3 length: 13
J gene: TRBJ2-5
V gene: TRBV12-3/TRBV12-4
D gene: NA
CDR3 protein: CASSAGSAETQYF
CDR3 DNA: TGTGCCAGCAGTGCCGGGAGTGCGGAGACCCAGTACTTC

clone size: few
CDR3 length: 14
J gene: TRBJ2-3
V gene: TRBV16
D gene: NA
CDR3 protein: CASSQQGRTDTQYF
CDR3 DNA: TGTGCCAGCAGCCAACAGGGGCGAACAGATACGCAGTATTTT

clone size: many
CDR3 length: 14
J gene: TRBJ1-1
V gene: TRBV27
D gene: NA
CDR3 protein: CASSLSAEGLGAFF
CDR3 DNA: TGTGCCAGCAGTTTATCGGCGGAGGGGCTGGGGGCTTTCTTT

clone size: many
CDR3 length: 15
J gene: TRBJ2-1
V gene: TRBV5-1
D gene: NA
CDR3 protein: CASSLEGSSYNEQFF
CDR3 DNA: TGCGCCAGCAGCTTGGAGGGAAGCTCCTACAATGAGCAGTTCTTC

clone size: many
CDR3 length: 12
J gene: TRBJ1-5
V gene: TRBV20-1
D gene: NA
CDR3 protein: CSVVEGNQPQHF
CDR3 DNA: TGCAGTGTGGTGGAAGGGAATCAGCCCCAGCATTTT

clone size: many
CDR3 length: 17
J gene: TRBJ2-2
V gene: TRBV20-1
D gene: TRBD2
CDR3 protein: CSARALAGGPNTGELFF
CDR3 DNA: TGCAGTGCTAGAGCCCTAGCGGGGGGGCCAAACACCGGGGAGCTGTTTTTT

clone size: NA
CDR3 length: 13
J gene: TRBJ2-2
V gene: TRBV5-1
D gene: NA
CDR3 protein: CASSPTVGGELFF
CDR3 DNA: TGCGCCAGCAGCCCCACGGTGGGGGGGGAGCTGTTTTTT

clone size: few
CDR3 length: 14
J gene: TRBJ2-7
V gene: TRBV29-1
D gene: NA
CDR3 protein: CSVRTSPKEREQYF
CDR3 DNA: TGCAGCGTTCGGACGAGCCCTAAAGAACGCGAGCAGTACTTC

clone size: few
CDR3 length: 14
J gene: TRBJ2-1
V gene: TRBV10-3
D gene: NA
CDR3 protein: CAISPVRPDNEQFF
CDR3 DNA: TGTGCCATCTCACCGGTACGGCCCGACAATGAGCAGTTCTTC

clone size: many
CDR3 length: 14
J gene: TRBJ2-2
V gene: TRBV5-1
D gene: NA
CDR3 protein: CASSFTGTTGELFF
CDR3 DNA: TGCGCCAGCAGCTTCACCGGGACAACCGGGGAGCTGTTTTTT

clone size: NA
CDR3 length: 13
J gene: TRBJ1-1
V gene: TRBV14
D gene: NA
CDR3 protein: CASSLTRGSEAFF
CDR3 DNA: TGTGCCAGCAGCCTGACGAGGGGCTCTGAAGCTTTCTTT

clone size: NA
CDR3 length: 15
J gene: TRBJ1-4
V gene: TRBV6-2/TRBV6-3
D gene: NA
CDR3 protein: CASSSPRTDNEKLFF
CDR3 DNA: TGTGCCAGCAGTTCTCCCCGGACGGACAATGAAAAACTGTTTTTT

clone size: many
CDR3 length: 13
J gene: TRBJ1-1
V gene: TRBV4-2
D gene: NA
CDR3 protein: CASSQGENTEAFF
CDR3 DNA: TGTGCCAGCAGCCAAGGAGAGAACACTGAAGCTTTCTTT

clone size: once
CDR3 length: 17
J gene: TRBJ2-2
V gene: TRBV12-5
D gene: NA
CDR3 protein: CASGFLQGWEEDGELFF
CDR3 DNA: TGTGCTAGTGGTTTCCTCCAGGGATGGGAGGAGGACGGGGAGCTGTTTTTT

clone size: few
CDR3 length: 15
J gene: TRBJ1-5
V gene: TRBV14
D gene: NA
CDR3 protein: CASSQGRVGDQPQHF
CDR3 DNA: TGTGCCAGCAGCCAAGGCCGGGTCGGAGATCAGCCCCAGCATTTT

clone size: NA
CDR3 length: 12
J gene: TRBJ1-2
V gene: TRBV6-1
D gene: NA
CDR3 protein: CASSPAGLGYTF
CDR3 DNA: TGTGCCAGCAGTCCCGCGGGGCTTGGCTACACCTTC

clone size: NA
CDR3 length: 17
J gene: TRBJ1-1
V gene: TRBV11-2
D gene: TRBD1
CDR3 protein: CASSLNPTGLISREAFF
CDR3 DNA: TGTGCCAGCAGCCTAAACCCGACAGGGTTAATATCTCGGGAAGCTTTCTTT

clone size: few
CDR3 length: 15
J gene: TRBJ1-1
V gene: TRBV7-9
D gene: NA
CDR3 protein: CASSSLQEVNTEAFF
CDR3 DNA: TGTGCCAGCAGCTCACTCCAGGAGGTGAACACTGAAGCTTTCTTT

clone size: few
CDR3 length: 16
J gene: TRBJ2-5
V gene: TRBV3-1
D gene: TRBD1
CDR3 protein: CASSQEAQGIRKTQYF
CDR3 DNA: TGTGCCAGCAGCCAAGAGGCACAGGGGATTAGAAAGACCCAGTACTTC